This TCR beta chain was sequenced during a study of shared clonotypes between healthy human individuals. The authors distributed each subset's genomic DNA evenly over several immunoSEQ plates. Some clones are missing from TCRdb's copy, which holds only in-frame ones; the method was immunoSEQ multiplex PCR. Here the sample spans about 680,000 clones, approximately 90% being singletons. Notes on the study in general: In contrast to clonotypes shared by all four donors, non-shared clonotypes had lower generation probabilities. Researchers sampled blood only, noting tissue repertoires likely differ. Compared with memory subsets, naive subsets generally had larger estimated richness.

Trimming removed 5 bases from V and 3 bases from J, with 25 bases in between. Germline V CDR1 and CDR2: LNHDA, SQIVND (reference sequence). The CDR3 contains 19 residues. Terminally differentiated effector memory CD45RA+ cells were excluded from the naive CD8 cells, which were CD45RO-negative and positively selected for CCR7. Notes on this clone: Its specificity is not known.

Sequencing input: naive CD8+ T cells sorted from blood. This rearrangement joins TRBV19 to TRBJ2-2; the D gene is possibly TRBD1 (8 bases). This sequence originates from a man aged 25-45 years in good health. The CDR3 is CASSSTLADRVSDTGELFF. The CDR3 DNA is TGTGCCAGTAGTTCTACCCTAGCGGACAGGGTTTCGGACACCGGGGAGCTGTTTTTT.